Listed below are T cell receptor beta chains from one sample, sequenced in a study of control samples from healthy donors and cancer patients. The table came from immunoSEQ multiplex PCR; TCRdb's copy has only in-frame clones and leaves some out. The table records around 120,000 clones, about 92% of them present only once. Sequenced material: PBMCs. The receptors shown here come from a man aged 45-65 years with head and neck cancer. Both conserved end residues are part of each CDR3. The D gene is left open where the match is weak. Expanded clones are given a class, and other clones once, few, many or no size at all.

TGTGCCAGCGGACAGGGGTTCGACATTCAGTACTTC	CASGQGFDIQYF	TRBD1	.	TRBJ2-4	TRBV28
TGTGCCAGTAGCCGACAGCTACCCTCTGACTATGGCTACACCTTC	CASSRQLPSDYGYTF	.	.	TRBJ1-2	TRBV19
TGTGCCAGCAGGGGCGGGGGGGCCTCCGCCGGGGAGCTGTTTTTT	CASRGGGASAGELFF	TRBD2	.	TRBJ2-2	TRBV5-4
TGTGCCAGCAGTTCATGGGGGGAGCAGTACTTC	CASSSWGEQYF	.	.	TRBJ2-7	TRBV27
TGTGCCATCAGTGAGTCCGGGACAGGGGTGAGAAACAATGAGCAGTTCTTC	CAISESGTGVRNNEQFF	TRBD1	.	TRBJ2-1	TRBV10-3
TGTGCCAGCAGCCCGACAAGCAGGGGTGAGCAGTACTTC	CASSPTSRGEQYF	.	.	TRBJ2-7	TRBV3-1/TRBV3-2
TGTGCCTGGAGCCGACAGGGTATCGCCGGAAACACCATATATTTT	CAWSRQGIAGNTIYF	TRBD1	once	TRBJ1-3	TRBV30
TGTGCCAGCAGGTACAGAGTGGGACTCTATGGCTACACCTTC	CASRYRVGLYGYTF	.	.	TRBJ1-2	TRBV5-6
TGTGCCAGCAGTTTAGTACAGGGGTTAAATGAAAAACTGTTTTTT	CASSLVQGLNEKLFF	TRBD1	.	TRBJ1-4	TRBV27
TGTGCCTGGAAGGAGGGGGGGAGGGGGCAGCCCCAGCATTTT	CAWKEGGRGQPQHF	.	.	TRBJ1-5	TRBV30
TGTGCCAGCAGTTTCGGAGGAAAACTGTTTTTT	CASSFGGKLFF	.	.	TRBJ1-4	TRBV12-3/TRBV12-4
TGTGCCAGTCTTCAGAGCTCTGGAAACACCATATATTTT	CASLQSSGNTIYF	.	once	TRBJ1-3	TRBV7-2
TGTGCCAGCAGTACCCAGACAAGTATATGGGTGGATTCACCCCTCCACTTT	CASSTQTSIWVDSPLHF	.	few	TRBJ1-6	TRBV27
TGTGCCAGCAGGCGGACAGGGGACGAGACCCAGTACTTC	CASRRTGDETQYF	TRBD1	.	TRBJ2-5	TRBV12-3/TRBV12-4
TGTGCCAGCAGCCTCAAAATGCGGGGACAGGGTAGGGACAATGAGCAGTTCTTC	CASSLKMRGQGRDNEQFF	TRBD1	.	TRBJ2-1	TRBV14
TGTGCCAGCATGAGGTCCGTCTACGAGCAGTACTTC	CASMRSVYEQYF	.	.	TRBJ2-7	TRBV28
TGTGCCAGCAGTTTACGAGGGAGGGGCTACACCTTC	CASSLRGRGYTF	.	once	TRBJ1-2	TRBV28
TGTGCCAGCAGTATAATGGGCAGTTTGAATGAAAAACTGTTTTTT	CASSIMGSLNEKLFF	.	.	TRBJ1-4	TRBV28
TGTGCCTGGAACCTTCCTGACAGGGAGAATTCACCCCTCCACTTT	CAWNLPDRENSPLHF	TRBD1	.	TRBJ1-6	TRBV30
TGTGCCAGCAGTTACGGGGGATTGCACACTGAAGCTTTCTTT	CASSYGGLHTEAFF	.	.	TRBJ1-1	TRBV6-2/TRBV6-3
TGTGCCAGTAGTAACAGGGTCCTTTGGGGCTACACCTTC	CASSNRVLWGYTF	.	.	TRBJ1-2	TRBV19
TGTGCCAGCAGTTTAATAGGGCCCACTGAAGCTTTCTTT	CASSLIGPTEAFF	.	.	TRBJ1-1	TRBV12-3/TRBV12-4
TGTGCCAGCAGTGACCTGGGCGGAACCTACGAGCAGTACTTC	CASSDLGGTYEQYF	.	once	TRBJ2-7	TRBV2
TGCGCCAGCAGCTTCATTGGTGGAATGCATAATTCACCCCTCCACTTT	CASSFIGGMHNSPLHF	.	.	TRBJ1-6	TRBV4-3
TGTGCCAGCAGTTTCAGTGACTACGAGCAGTACTTC	CASSFSDYEQYF	.	once	TRBJ2-7	TRBV28
TGTGCCAGCTCACCTAGCAGGGCGAATCCGAACACTGAAGCTTTCTTT	CASSPSRANPNTEAFF	.	.	TRBJ1-1	TRBV18
TGTGCCAGCAGCCCCCTGGGACGCGATGACTATGGCTACACCTTC	CASSPLGRDDYGYTF	.	.	TRBJ1-2	TRBV14
TGTGCCAGCAGTAAGTACGGGGAAGGCACTGAAGCTTTCTTT	CASSKYGEGTEAFF	.	.	TRBJ1-1	TRBV7-3
TGCGCCAGCAGCCAACACTCACCGTTAGAGACCCAGTACTTC	CASSQHSPLETQYF	.	.	TRBJ2-5	TRBV4-1
TGTGCCAGCAGCCTCCATCATCTGAGCCATGAGCAGTTCTTC	CASSLHHLSHEQFF	.	.	TRBJ2-1	TRBV3-1/TRBV3-2
TGTGCCAGCAGTCGTCGAGGGGAGACCCAGTACTTC	CASSRRGETQYF	.	.	TRBJ2-5	TRBV27
TGTGCCAGCAGCTTCGGACAGCTTAATAATTCACCCCTCCACTTT	CASSFGQLNNSPLHF	.	few	TRBJ1-6	TRBV7-2
TGCGCCAGCAGCTTGAAAGGGGGCTCCTATAATTCACCCCTCCACTTT	CASSLKGGSYNSPLHF	.	.	TRBJ1-6	TRBV5-1
TGCGCCAGCAGCCAAGTGGGAGCGGGGGTTAACACCGGGGAGCTGTTTTTT	CASSQVGAGVNTGELFF	TRBD2	.	TRBJ2-2	TRBV4-3
TGTGCCAGTAGTACGGGTTGGGGGGGGCCCCGAGCAGTTACGCAGTATTTT	CASSTGWGGPRAVTQYF	.	.	TRBJ2-3	TRBV19
TGCGCCAGCAGCGGTAGGACTAGCGGGGGGCCCCATAGCACAGATACGCAGTATTTT	CASSGRTSGGPHSTDTQYF	TRBD2	.	TRBJ2-3	TRBV5-1
TGCAGTGCTAGTGATGCGTCGAGAGACGAGCAGTACTTC	CSASDASRDEQYF	.	.	TRBJ2-7	TRBV20-1
TGTGCCATCAGTGAGAGGTCTACTGGAAACACCATATATTTT	CAISERSTGNTIYF	.	.	TRBJ1-3	TRBV10-3
TGTGCCAGCAGAGGAGCCCATAATTCACCCCTCCACTTT	CASRGAHNSPLHF	.	.	TRBJ1-6	TRBV2
TGTGCCAGCAGCTTAGTCGAGGGGGATCGGCAGTACTTC	CASSLVEGDRQYF	.	few	TRBJ2-7	TRBV7-2
TGTGCCAGCAGCCAGCTCGGAAACACCATATATTTT	CASSQLGNTIYF	.	.	TRBJ1-3	TRBV14
TGCGCCAGCAGCGAAGGGGCCCAGGGTCGAATCTCTGGGGCCAACGTCCTGACTTTC	CASSEGAQGRISGANVLTF	.	.	TRBJ2-6	TRBV4-1